The T cell receptor (beta chain) under discussion was sequenced for a study of OX40 agonist ivuxolimab in advanced cancers. On the study more broadly: Each patient was given ivuxolimab into a vein every 2 weeks, at 0.01 to 10 mg/kg. The study enrolled dose-escalation patients with hepatocellular carcinoma, melanoma, renal cell or head and neck cancer. Study-wide points: Clonal expansion was seen in CD4+ and CD8+ blood T cells by week 6 at 0.1 to 3.0 mg/kg. Expanded clones were, on average, more numerous among CD8+ T cells than CD4+.

The method was immunoSEQ multiplex PCR; TCRdb's version includes in-frame clones alone and lacks a portion of them. This sample has roughly 56,000 clones, with about 88% found just once. Trimming removed 3 bases at V and 9 bases at J, with 21 bases between. CDR1 LNHDA and CDR2 SQIVND come from the germline V gene (reference sequence). The CDR3 spans 16 residues. Of note for this clone: As yet, its antigen is unknown.

Sequencing was performed on CD4+ or CD8+ T cells sorted from blood, taken in a trial of the OX40 agonist ivuxolimab. The sequence was collected from an adult with an advanced solid tumor such as melanoma, head and neck, liver or kidney cancer. The chain uses TRBV19 and TRBJ2-1; tentatively, D is TRBD1 (6 bases). CDR3 region: CASSIWWTAAGGEQFF. The CDR3 DNA is TGTGCCAGTAGTATTTGGTGGACAGCGGCTGGCGGTGAGCAGTTCTTC.